This T cell receptor beta chain was sequenced in a study of CD8+ T cells in alopecia areata. The CDR3 runs to 15 residues. Germline CDR1 LNHNV, CDR2 YYDKDF (reference sequence). V lost 6 bases, J lost 8 bases, and 22 bases lay in between. As to treatment: oral pan-JAK inhibitor, 5-10 mg twice daily. Sequencing relied on a cDNA template that was reverse transcribed from extracted RNA. Some clones are missing from TCRdb's copy, which holds only in-frame ones; the method was immunoSEQ multiplex PCR. The sample lists roughly 120,000 clones, about 61% occurring once. This TCR came from a human donor with alopecia areata. The sequenced sample was CD8+ T cells sorted from blood, obtained at week 4, from a patient treated with tofacitinib. The V and J genes are TRBV15 and TRBJ1-2; a weak D match, TRBD1 (5 bases). CDR3 sequence reads: CATRDLPGSRGGYTF. In DNA, the CDR3 is TGTGCCACCAGGGATCTCCCAGGGTCAAGAGGGGGCTACACCTTC.